Following are 18 T cell receptor beta chains from one sample sequenced in a study of early T cells in non-severe SARS-CoV-2 infection (dated by TCRdb to the early 2020s). To prepare the library, 5' RACE was applied. This sample was sequenced with a NextSeq 500. TCRdb reran the public reads through fastp at Q25 and MiXCR, keeping productive beta chains. Rows are combined by CDR3 protein, so each entry shows the most common genes and DNA. In this sample the table shows about 40,000 distinct CDR3 sequences, roughly 5% of which occur a single time. The ten largest clones capture about 5% of the sample. The sequenced sample consisted of whole blood. The receptors were gathered from an adult who was a healthcare worker with PCR-confirmed SARS-CoV-2 infection or an uninfected control (not recorded which).

This clonotype was observed many times. The chain uses TRBV2 and TRBJ2-1; D is unresolved. The germline V and J ends were trimmed by 1 base and 8 bases, with 15 bases remaining between them. Germline lookup yields CDR1 SNHLY and CDR2 FYNNEI. The length of the CDR3 is 15 residues. The CDR3 protein is CASSEVLATLDEQFF. Here the CDR3 DNA reads TGTGCCAGCAGTGAAGTGTTAGCAACCCTCGATGAGCAGTTCTTC. Complete variable domain (other parts from reference TRBV2 and TRBJ2-1): EPEVTQTPSHQVTQMGQEVILRCVPISNHLYFYWYRQILGQKVEFLVSFYNNEISEKSEIFDDQFSVERPDGSNFTLKIRSTKLEDSAMYFCASSEVLATLDEQFFGPGTRLTVL.

The chain uses TRBV12-2 and TRBJ2-1; no check of the table's D call, TRBD2, against the DNA was made. TRBV12-2 is recorded as a pseudogene. The CDR3 loop spans 17 amino acids. This chain's CDR3 is CASRSGLAGGYYNEQFF. The CDR3 DNA sequence: TGTGCAAGTCGCTCGGGACTAGCGGGAGGGTACTACAATGAGCAGTTCTTC.

In its sample, this clonotype was seen many times. V usage is TRBV5-5 and J usage is TRBJ2-7, with D possibly being TRBD1 or TRBD2 (5 bases each). The CDR3 runs to 13 residues. CDR1 SGHKS and CDR2 YYEKEE come from the germline V gene (reference sequence). V shed 4 bases and J shed 6 bases, with 14 bases lying between them. The CDR3 DNA sequence: TGTGCCAGCAGCCGGGACGGCTACTCCGAGCAGTACTTC. Translating it yields CASSRDGYSEQYF.

The chain recombines TRBV7-2 with TRBJ2-4, with D unresolved. This CDR3 has 16 residues. The ends were cut back, 1 base at V and 12 bases at J, with 22 bases in the middle. Germline lookup yields CDR1 SGHTA and CDR2 FQGNSA. The CDR3 spells CASSLGQSRRMGTQYF. As DNA, the CDR3 is TGTGCCAGCAGCTTAGGTCAATCGAGACGAATGGGAACTCAGTACTTC.

This clonotype was seen only a few times. This chain uses TRBV20-1 with TRBJ2-3, with D perhaps TRBD1 or TRBD2 (5 bases each). Trimming cost V 6 bases and J 4 bases, with 14 bases left between them. The CDR3 contains 13 residues. Germline assignment: CDR1 DFQATT and CDR2 SNEGSKA (reference sequence). The CDR3 nucleotides are TGCAGTGCCCCCAGGGCGGGTGCAGATACGCAGTATTTT. Translating it yields CSAPRAGADTQYF.

This chain connects TRBV7-6 to TRBJ1-3; the match to TRBD1 covers 12 bases. Trimming cost V 3 bases and J 1 base; bases outside gene matches: 1. The CDR3 extends over 16 amino acids. In germline, CDR1 is SGHVS, CDR2 FNYEAQ. The CDR3 region has the DNA TGTGCCAGCAGCTTGGGACAGGGGGCTTCTGGAAACACCATATATTTT. This codes for CASSLGQGASGNTIYF.

This clonotype showed up many times. J is TRBJ2-7 and V is TRBV7-2, with a tentative D call TRBD2 (6 bases). The V end was cut by 7 bases, the J end by 3 bases, with 13 bases between. Germline CDR1 SGHTA, CDR2 FQGNSA. The CDR3 is 13 residues long. The CDR3 coding sequence is TGTGCCAGCATGACCGGGAGCATCTACGAGCAGTACTTC. Translation: CASMTGSIYEQYF.

The chain couples TRBV27 to TRBJ1-2; D possibly corresponds to TRBD1 (5 bases). Trimming pared 6 bases from V and 2 bases from J, leaving 10 bases between. From germline, CDR1 is MNHEY and CDR2 SMNVEV (reference sequence). This CDR3 has 13 amino acids. CDR3 sequence (DNA): TGTGCCAGCAGGGGAACAGGAAACTATGGCTACACCTTC. The encoded protein is CASRGTGNYGYTF.

This clonotype occurred many times. The genes are TRBV9 and TRBJ2-1; 12 positions agree with TRBD2. Trimming at V came to 3 bases and at J to 3 bases, leaving 7 bases not matched to a gene. Germline CDR1 SGDLS, CDR2 YYNGEE. This CDR3 is 17 amino acids long. CDR3 protein: CASSATMTSGSYNEQFF. As DNA, the CDR3 is TGTGCCAGCAGCGCAACTATGACTAGCGGGAGCTACAATGAGCAGTTCTTC.

This clonotype has a handful of counts. CDR3 DNA: TGTGCCAGCAGCTTAGATCCCGGGGCCTTGCAGTATTTT. It translates to CASSLDPGALQYF. The rearrangement joins TRBV11-2 to TRBJ2-3, with D tentatively TRBD1 or TRBD2 (5 bases each). Trimming cost V 0 bases and J 11 bases, with 12 bases left between them. CDR1 is SGHAT and CDR2 is FQNNGV in the germline V gene. The length of the CDR3 is 13 residues. Together with reference TRBV11-2 and TRBJ2-3, the CDR3 gives the full variable domain: EAGVAQSPRYKIIEKRQSVAFWCNPISGHATLYWYQQILGQGPKLLIQFQNNGVVDDSQLPKDRFSAERLKGVDSTLKIQPAKLEDSAVYLCASSLDPGALQYFGPGTRLTVL.

This clonotype showed up many times. This chain links TRBV2 with TRBJ2-5; 7 bases are a match to TRBD2. Trimming cost V 7 bases and J 5 bases; bases outside gene matches: 13. Germline CDR1 and CDR2: SNHLY and FYNNEI. This CDR3 is built from 15 residues. CDR3: CASTILNGGMETQYF. DNA for the CDR3: TGTGCCAGCACAATCCTCAACGGGGGGATGGAGACCCAGTACTTC.

This clonotype was seen many times. The chain couples TRBV11-2 to TRBJ2-5; D call uncertain. The V gene lost 1 base and the J gene lost 4 bases, with 10 bases spanning the gap. Per the germline V gene, CDR1 is SGHAT and CDR2 is FQNNGV. This CDR3 comprises 14 residues. The CDR3 region is CASSLGALGETQYF. The CDR3 DNA reads TGTGCCAGCAGCTTAGGGGCCCTAGGAGAGACCCAGTACTTC.

Ten or more counts support this clonotype. The chain combines TRBV7-3 with TRBJ1-6; 8 bases fit TRBD1. Germline V gene lookup returns CDR1 SGHTA and CDR2 FQGTGA. The trim removed 5 bases at V and 9 bases at J, leaving 6 bases unmatched. CDR3 size: 14 residues. The CDR3 DNA follows: TGTGCCAGCAGCCCTGGACAGGGTAGTTCACCCCTCCACTTT. Its translation: CASSPGQGSSPLHF. The full variable domain, in which reference TRBV7-3 and TRBJ1-6 provide the parts outside the CDR3, is GAGVSQTPSNKVTEKGKYVELRCDPISGHTALYWYRQSLGQGPEFLIYFQGTGAADDSGLPNDRFFAVRPEGSVSTLKIQRTERGDSAVYLCASSPGQGSSPLHFGNGTRLTVT.

This clonotype was seen repeatedly, ten times or more. J is TRBJ2-5 and V is TRBV7-3; weak D call: TRBD1 (6 bases). V was shortened by 5 bases and J by 5 bases, with 18 bases between the two germline ends. Per the germline V gene, CDR1 is SGHTA and CDR2 is FQGTGA. The CDR3 is made up of 15 amino acids. The CDR3 region is CASSARPGAGETQYF. The CDR3 bases are TGTGCCAGCAGCGCGCGACCAGGGGCCGGGGAGACCCAGTACTTC.

This clonotype was seen a few times. V gene TRBV28 combines with J gene TRBJ1-1; the match to TRBD1 covers 9 bases. V gave up 5 bases and J gave up 4 bases; unmatched junction bases: 8. The CDR3 contains 15 residues. Germline CDR1 is MDHEN and CDR2 is SYDVKM. In DNA, the CDR3 is TGTGCCAGCAGTGAACCGGGACAGGGATCCACTGAAGCTTTCTTT. Protein sequence: CASSEPGQGSTEAFF.

This sequence joins TRBV6-1 and TRBJ2-2, with D unresolved. V was shortened by 2 bases and J by 2 bases, with 9 bases between the two germline ends. The CDR3 runs 15 residues. The germline CDR1 and CDR2 sequences are MNHNS and SASEGT. Here the CDR3 DNA reads TGTGCCAGCAGTGAATTTGGGCCTAACACCGGGGAGCTGTTTTTT. It yields the protein CASSEFGPNTGELFF.

There are a few counts of this clonotype. The V gene is TRBV16, the J gene TRBJ1-1; perhaps TRBD1 as D (5 bases). The CDR3 runs 14 residues. The germline gives CDR1 KGHSY, CDR2 FQNENV. The V end was cut by 2 bases, the J end by 5 bases, with 12 bases between. CDR3: CASSQGARMTEAFF. DNA of the CDR3: TGTGCCAGCAGCCAAGGGGCGAGAATGACTGAAGCTTTCTTT.

There are many counts of this clonotype. The J gene is TRBJ2-6, the V gene TRBV5-1, with 8 bases matching TRBD1. Germline-derived CDR1 and CDR2 are SGHRS and YFSETQ. J lost 0 bases, V lost 4 bases, and 9 bases had no gene match. CDR3 length equals 18 residues. This CDR3 is CASSPEGQGASGANVLTF. CDR3 sequence (DNA): TGCGCCAGCAGCCCCGAAGGACAGGGTGCCTCTGGGGCCAACGTCCTGACTTTC. The full variable domain, in which reference TRBV5-1 and TRBJ2-6 provide the parts outside the CDR3, is KAGVTQTPRYLIKTRGQQVTLSCSPISGHRSVSWYQQTPGQGLQFLFEYFSETQRNKGNFPGRFSGRQFSNSRSEMNVSTLELGDSALYLCASSPEGQGASGANVLTFGAGSRLTVL.